The 14 T cell receptor beta chains below all came from one sample that was sequenced in a study of shared clonotypes between healthy human individuals. CD45RO-negative, CCR7-positively selected cells formed the naive CD8 fraction, excluding terminally differentiated effector memory CD45RA+ cells. Libraries were prepared by immunoSEQ multiplex PCR; TCRdb keeps only in-frame clonotypes and omits some of them. The table records just over 2,000,000 clones, about 95% of them present only once. Sequences were obtained from naive CD8+ T cells sorted from blood. All receptors derive from a man aged 18 to 35 in good health.

This clone was observed once. The rearrangement links TRBV2 to TRBJ2-1, with TRBD2 matching over 8 bases. CDR3 size: 15 residues. The V gene end was trimmed by 4 bases and the J gene end by 6 bases; junction bases not matched to a gene: 8. Germline-derived CDR1 and CDR2 are SNHLY and FYNNEI. The CDR3 reads CASSGSGTPPNEQFF. CDR3 DNA sequence: TGTGCCAGCAGTGGTAGCGGGACTCCTCCCAATGAGCAGTTCTTC.

In its sample, this clone was seen a few times. The chain combines TRBV2 with TRBJ1-6; TRBD1 aligns across 7 bases. Germline V gives CDR1 SNHLY, CDR2 FYNNEI. The length of the CDR3 is 13 residues. V was clipped by 10 bases and J by 8 bases; unmatched bases: 8. CDR3 sequence reads: CATRLTGDSPLHF. CDR3 in DNA: TGTGCCACCAGATTAACAGGGGATTCACCCCTCCACTTT.

CDR3 in DNA: TGTGCCAGCAGTCCCCGTGGGGGCGGGGGGGACAATGAGCAGTTCTTC. Translated, it gives CASSPRGGGGDNEQFF. The chain is built from TRBV6-6 and TRBJ2-1; TRBD2 aligns across 9 bases. Germline V gives CDR1 MNHNY, CDR2 SVGAGI (reference sequence). The trim removed 5 bases at V and 5 bases at J, leaving 10 bases unmatched. The CDR3 runs 16 residues.

The chain is built from TRBV5-5 and TRBJ1-4; no reliable D call. The CDR3 has 17 amino acids. Germline V lookup: CDR1 SGHKS, CDR2 YYEKEE (reference sequence). The V end lost 0 bases, the J end lost 5 bases, and 17 bases lay between the germline ends. CDR3 region: CASSLVPQVSENEKLFF. The CDR3 DNA reads as TGTGCCAGCAGCTTGGTCCCCCAAGTGTCCGAGAATGAAAAACTGTTTTTT.

For this clone: At one of its ends the junction is not consistent with the germline gene, which may arise from a read error. This chain joins TRBV7-7 and TRBJ2-1; 9 nucleotides agree with TRBD2. CDR3 length: 16 amino acids. CDR1 is SSHAT, CDR2 FNYEAQ, per germline (reference sequence). For the CDR3, the DNA is TGTGCTAGCAGCTTAAGCCTAGCGGGGACCTACAATGAGCAGTTCTTC. The encoded protein is CASSLSLAGTYNEQFF. The full variable domain, in which reference TRBV7-7 and TRBJ2-1 provide the parts outside the CDR3, is GAGVSQSPRYKVTKRGQDVTLRCDPISSHATLYWYQQALGQGPEFLTYFNYEAQPDKSGLPSDRFSAERPEGSISTLTIQRTEQRDSAMYRCASSLSLAGTYNEQFFGPGTRLTVL.

CDR3 in DNA: TGTGCCAGCAGACCTTTGACAGGGCCGGGGGTGGCCCAGTACTTC. This sequence encodes CASRPLTGPGVAQYF. The chain links TRBV6-1 to TRBJ2-5, with D possibly matching TRBD1 (7 bases). The CDR3 covers 15 residues. In germline, CDR1 is MNHNS, CDR2 SASEGT. V was clipped by 6 bases and J by 9 bases, with 23 bases between them.

The chain employs TRBV30 and TRBJ2-3, with D possibly matching TRBD2 (6 bases). The germline gives CDR1 GTSNPN, CDR2 SVGIG (reference sequence). This CDR3 is built from 14 residues. Trimming stripped 1 base from V and 3 bases from J, with 11 bases between. This chain's CDR3 is CAWSATGGTDTQYF. CDR3 sequence (DNA): TGTGCCTGGAGTGCCACCGGGGGTACAGATACGCAGTATTTT.

Points on this clone: Other DNA sequences in the sample encode the same CDR3. The rearrangement links TRBV27 to TRBJ1-1; D not resolved. The germline gives CDR1 MNHEY, CDR2 SMNVEV (reference sequence). The V end lost 2 bases, the J end lost 2 bases, and 6 bases lay between the germline ends. The CDR3 sequence is 13 residues long. In DNA form, the CDR3 reads TGTGCCAGCAGTTTAGAAGGAAACACTGAAGCTTTCTTT. Amino acids: CASSLEGNTEAFF.

Concerning this clone itself: Other DNA sequences from this sample encode an identical CDR3 as well. The chain has TRBV9 and TRBJ2-3; maybe TRBD2 (5 bases). The CDR3 runs 14 residues. CDR1 and CDR2 from the germline V gene are SGDLS and YYNGEE. V lost 2 bases and J 0 bases, leaving 7 bases between the germline ends. CDR3 amino acids: CASSVSGSTDTQYF. The CDR3 DNA follows: TGTGCCAGCAGCGTTTCGGGAAGCACAGATACGCAGTATTTT.

The rearrangement links TRBV11-2 to TRBJ2-3, with D possibly called TRBD1 or TRBD2 (5 bases each). Germline V gene lookup returns CDR1 SGHAT and CDR2 FQNNGV. The CDR3 loop spans 15 amino acids. V was shortened by 0 bases and J by 8 bases, with 15 bases between the two germline ends. In DNA, the CDR3 is TGTGCCAGCAGCTTAGACCTTTTAGGGGACGGTACGCAGTATTTT. Translated: CASSLDLLGDGTQYF.

V is TRBV5-6 and J is TRBJ2-1; a weak D match, TRBD2 (6 bases). V lost 6 bases, J lost 0 bases, and 7 bases lay in between. The CDR3 has 13 amino acids. CDR1 is SGHDT, CDR2 YYEEEE, per germline. CDR3 sequence: CASTGSSYNEQFF. The CDR3 nucleotides read TGTGCCAGCACCGGGAGCTCCTACAATGAGCAGTTCTTC.

V is TRBV5-1 and J is TRBJ2-3; D possibly corresponds to TRBD2 (6 bases). The CDR3 has 15 residues. The V end lost 7 bases, the J end lost 2 bases, and 17 bases lay between the germline ends. The germline V gene encodes CDR1 SGHRS and CDR2 YFSETQ. The DNA of the CDR3 is TGCGCCAGCGCCTACGCGGGAAGTCTCACAGATACGCAGTATTTT. Its translation: CASAYAGSLTDTQYF.

This clone was recorded once. The chain has TRBV4-1 and TRBJ1-1; TRBD1 might be the D (6 bases). The CDR3 totals 17 residues. V was cut by 1 base and J by 5 bases, with 20 bases left in between. Germline lookup yields CDR1 MGHRA and CDR2 YSYEKL. CDR3 protein: CASSQATDTGLWTEAFF. The CDR3 DNA follows: TGCGCCAGCAGCCAAGCGACCGATACAGGGTTATGGACTGAAGCTTTCTTT.

This clone was found once. This sequence joins TRBV27 and TRBJ2-6; D remains ambiguous. The V gene's germline CDR1 is MNHEY and CDR2 SMNVEV (reference sequence). The length of the CDR3 is 16 residues. The V end was cut by 5 bases, the J end by 0 bases, with 11 bases between. The CDR3: CASSPIGFSGANVLTF. CDR3 nucleotides: TGTGCCAGCAGTCCCATCGGTTTCTCTGGGGCCAACGTCCTGACTTTC.